One T cell receptor beta chain is described in this entry. This clone was counted once. No antigen is known for it. Base-call qualities are not available, and no considerably larger clone is one nucleotide away. This sample stems from a study of OX40 agonist ivuxolimab in advanced cancers. A note on the overall study: The costimulatory receptor OX40 (CD134) was targeted by ivuxolimab, a fully human IgG2 agonistic monoclonal antibody. The purpose of peripheral TCRbeta sequencing was to test whether ivuxolimab changed TCR sequence diversity and led to clonal T-cell expansion. Intravenous ivuxolimab was administered to patients every 2 weeks at six dose levels: 0.01, 0.1, 0.3, 1.5, 3 and 10 mg/kg. Of the roughly 52 dose-escalation patients, hepatocellular carcinoma was present in approximately 20, melanoma in some 15, renal cell carcinoma in 9 and head and neck cancer in 9. The paper covers the monotherapy dose-escalation part of the phase I ivuxolimab trial, which included N of about 50 patients. Patients were allowed to have had prior anti-PD-1, anti-PD-L1 or anti-CTLA-4 therapy, and approximately 40% of the dose-escalation patients had been treated with checkpoint inhibitors. In the dose-escalation cohort, 70% to 85% of patients were male, and the mean age was approximately 64 years, with a range of about 23 to 90. Partial responses occurred in three dose-escalation patients: two with cutaneous melanoma and one with hepatocellular carcinoma. The full study reports these points: At doses of 0.1 to 3.0 mg/kg, clonal expansion of both CD4+ and CD8+ blood T cells was observed from baseline to week 6. Low levels of normalized T-cell clonal expansion were also seen in some patients who did not respond. After ivuxolimab, CD8+ T cells had more expanded clones than CD4+ T cells on average. In the 0.1-3.0 mg/kg groups, partial responders had among the lowest normalized peripheral clonal expansion, particularly in CD8+ T cells. Which antigens the clonally expanded peripheral T cells were specific for was not determined.

CDR1 and CDR2, per the germline V gene (reference sequence), are LNHDA and SQIVND. The V end gives up 7 bases and the J end 8 bases, leaving 15 bases in the junction not matched to a gene. From cysteine to phenylalanine, the CDR3 is 16 amino acids long. The retained sequence is limited to the CDR3, 48 bases, with the frame set at the first base. For sequencing of the TCRbeta CDR3 region, genomic DNA was extracted from the sorted cells. The immunoSEQ Assay was used for sequencing of TCRbeta CDR3 regions. In its TCRdb copy, this immuneACCESS table keeps in-frame sequences only and misses some clones. Where compared with another copy, unresolved V genes explain less than half of these, and the others have no known cause. In this sample the table shows about 68,000 clones, roughly 82% of which occur a single time. The top ten clones comprise approximately 1.5% of the sample. Patients with autoimmune disease history or receiving systemic immunosuppression were excluded from the trial. Peripheral blood for TCR sequencing was collected from all dose cohorts at baseline, on cycle 4 day 1, and on cycle 7 day 1. Samples were obtained from an open-label, multicenter, first-in-human phase I dose-escalation trial of ivuxolimab. Adults with locally advanced or metastatic head and neck squamous cell, hepatocellular, melanoma or renal cell carcinoma were enrolled in the trial. Before TCR sequencing, CD4+ and CD8+ T cells were separately sorted from peripheral blood.

The sequence links TRBV19 to TRBJ2-1, and TRBD2 aligns with 9 junction nucleotides. This TCR derives from an adult with an advanced solid tumor such as melanoma, head and neck, liver or kidney cancer. The sequencing used CD4+ or CD8+ T cells sorted from blood, collected in a trial of the OX40 agonist ivuxolimab. This receptor has the CDR3 CASTTGASGDWDEQFF. Read as DNA, the sequence is TGTGCCAGTACAACCGGGGCTAGCGGGGATTGGGATGAGCAGTTCTTC.